A selection of T cell receptor beta chains follows, all from one sample in a study of blood T cell repertoires in COVID-19. Sequencing was performed with immunoSEQ multiplex PCR; in TCRdb, only in-frame clones are kept and a portion is missing. The profile shows fewer than 500,000 clones, about 90% of them singletons. The sample taken for sequencing was peripheral blood. The receptor set was obtained from a young man with COVID-19, enrolled during active disease. The CDR3 runs from the conserved cysteine through the conserved F or W. The D gene is left open where the match is weak. The size of a clone is reported for some rows only, either as once, few or many, or as a class for expanded clones.

>.|TRBV3-1/TRBV3-2|TRBJ1-2|.
TGTGCCAGCAGCCACGGGGGGCTCAACTATGGCTACACCTTC
CASSHGGLNYGYTF
>TRBD1|TRBV12-3/TRBV12-4|TRBJ1-2|.
TGTGCCAGCAGTAACCAGGGGGTATATGGCTACACCTTC
CASSNQGVYGYTF
>TRBD2|TRBV18|TRBJ2-7|.
TGTGCCAGCTCACCCTCGGGGACTAGCGACCGCCCCTACGAGCAGTACTTC
CASSPSGTSDRPYEQYF
>.|TRBV25-1|TRBJ2-2|.
TGTGCCAGCAGTGGGCAGACGAACACCGGGGAGCTGTTTTTT
CASSGQTNTGELFF
>TRBD1|TRBV5-5|TRBJ2-3|few
TGTGCCAGTGGACAGGGGAACACAGATACGCAGTATTTT
CASGQGNTDTQYF
>.|TRBV24-1|TRBJ2-2|.
TGTGCCACCAGTAGTGGTGGGGGGACCACCGGGGAGCTGTTTTTT
CATSSGGGTTGELFF
>TRBD2|TRBV4-2|TRBJ2-5|.
TGTGCCAGCAGCCAAGGGTTAGCGGGGGTGCGAGAGACCCAGTACTTC
CASSQGLAGVRETQYF
>.|TRBV4-2|TRBJ2-2|few
TGTGCCAGCAGCCAAGTTTTGAGGCGGGTTGACACCGGGGAGCTGTTTTTT
CASSQVLRRVDTGELFF
>.|TRBV27|TRBJ1-2|.
TGTGCCAGCAGTCGGCAGGGAGGGGTGGAAGGCTACACCTTC
CASSRQGGVEGYTF
>TRBD1|TRBV5-4|TRBJ1-5|.
TGTGCCAGCAGCCTGGGACAGGGTAAGCTTTCTAGCAATCAGCCCCAGCATTTT
CASSLGQGKLSSNQPQHF
>.|TRBV12-3/TRBV12-4|TRBJ1-1|.
TGTGCCAGCAGTTTATCGGGGAGCACTGAAGCTTTCTTT
CASSLSGSTEAFF
>TRBD1|TRBV5-1|TRBJ1-1|.
TGCGCCAGCAGCTGGGACAGGGTAACCTCTGATGAAGCTTTCTTT
CASSWDRVTSDEAFF
>TRBD2|TRBV5-4|TRBJ2-1|.
TGTGCCAGCAGCTTGGCGGGAGGGAATGAGCAGTTCTTC
CASSLAGGNEQFF
>.|TRBV2|TRBJ2-2|.
TGTGCCAGCAGTGGGCAGGGTGCAAACACCGGGGAGCTGTTTTTT
CASSGQGANTGELFF
>.|TRBV19|TRBJ1-5|.
TGTGCCAGTAGTCCGGGACTTAATCAGCCCCAGCATTTT
CASSPGLNQPQHF
>TRBD1|TRBV7-9|TRBJ2-7|few
TGTGCCAGCAGCCCCACCGACAGGGTTAACGAGCAGTACTTC
CASSPTDRVNEQYF
>.|TRBV5-5|TRBJ1-2|.
TGTGCCAGCAGCTTGGGACAAGCTAACTATGGCTACACCTTC
CASSLGQANYGYTF
>.|TRBV19|TRBJ1-6|once
TGTGCCAGTAGCGGACAGAACAATTCACCCCTCCACTTT
CASSGQNNSPLHF
>.|TRBV24-1|TRBJ2-5|.
TGTGCCACCAGTGATTTGGACAGGCCCCAAGAGACCCAGTACTTC
CATSDLDRPQETQYF
>.|TRBV6-5|TRBJ1-3|.
TGTGCCAGCAGACGGACAAGCTCTGGAAACACCATATATTTT
CASRRTSSGNTIYF
>TRBD1|TRBV3-1/TRBV3-2|TRBJ1-4|few
TGTGCCAGCAGCCACAATGACAGGGGGAATGAAAAACTGTTTTTT
CASSHNDRGNEKLFF
>TRBD1|TRBV28|TRBJ2-1|.
TGTGCCAGCAGGAGTCCGAATCCGGGGACAGGGTTCTACAATGAGCAGTTCTTC
CASRSPNPGTGFYNEQFF
>.|TRBV6-5|TRBJ1-4|.
TGTGCCAGCAGTTATGGGGGGAGTAATGAAAAACTGTTTTTT
CASSYGGSNEKLFF
>TRBD2|TRBV7-9|TRBJ2-1|few
TGTGCCAGCAGGGCCGGACTAGCGGGAGACAATGAGCAGTTCTTC
CASRAGLAGDNEQFF
>TRBD1|TRBV2|TRBJ1-1|.
TGTGCCAGCAGTGCTGAGAGGACAGGGAACACTGAAGCTTTCTTT
CASSAERTGNTEAFF
>TRBD2|TRBV19|TRBJ2-3|.
TGTGCCAGTAGCGAAACTAGCGGGGGGGCCCCACATACGCAGTATTTT
CASSETSGGAPHTQYF
>TRBD1|TRBV14|TRBJ1-2|.
TGTGCCAGCAGACCCTCCGGGACAGCTAACTATGGCTACACCTTC
CASRPSGTANYGYTF
>.|TRBV5-6|TRBJ1-2|.
TGTGCCAGCAGCCCGCGGGGTATGAGTGGCTACACCTTC
CASSPRGMSGYTF